The 27 T cell receptor beta chains listed next were all sequenced from one sample in a study of beta chain features in type 1 diabetes (dated by TCRdb to between 2018 and 2020). Library creation used the immunoSEQ multiplex PCR assay. The entire isolated RNA was reverse transcribed using the High Capacity cDNA Reverse Transcription Kit, and thus expressed TCRB transcripts were sequenced. This immuneACCESS table, as held by TCRdb, lists in-frame sequences with V and J called but not all clones. Of the missing ones, under half trace to an unresolved V gene in checked studies; the others have no known cause. The sample table shows roughly 610,000 clones, and around 16% are seen once. Under 0.095% of the sample comes from the top ten. The sample taken for sequencing was naive CD4+ T cells from blood. This sample's cell subset or site label indicates: true naive CD4+ T cells. The receptors were sampled from a man aged 18 to 29 in good health.

The V gene is TRBV7-2, the J gene TRBJ2-1; D uncertain. The germline V gene has CDR1 SGHTA and CDR2 FQGNSA. Trimming shortened V by 5 bases and J by 8 bases, and 10 bases separated the two germline ends. CDR3 length: 12 amino acids. In nucleotides, the CDR3 is TGTGCCAGCAGCCCGATCGGTCATGAGCAGTTCTTC. As protein: CASSPIGHEQFF.

This sequence joins TRBV5-1 and TRBJ2-7; TRBD1 aligns across 9 bases. Germline lookup yields CDR1 SGHRS and CDR2 YFSETQ. Trimming took 1 base from V and 0 from J; bases not matched to a gene: 2. There are 15 residues in the CDR3. CDR3 in amino acids: CASSLTGQGSYEQYF. The CDR3 nucleotides read TGCGCCAGCAGCTTGACGGGACAGGGCTCCTACGAGCAGTACTTC.

The rearrangement uses TRBV2 and TRBJ1-5, with unresolved D. The germline V gene has CDR1 SNHLY and CDR2 FYNNEI. The CDR3 has 16 amino acids. The V gene lost 6 bases and the J gene lost 2 bases, with 17 bases spanning the gap. The CDR3 DNA follows: TGTGCCAGCAGGCCGGGAAGTTTTATGGGCAATCAGCCCCAGCATTTT. This sequence encodes CASRPGSFMGNQPQHF.

This clone was picked up a small number of times. The chain uses TRBV9 and TRBJ2-7, with TRBD1 identical over 10 bases. Germline values: CDR1 SGDLS, CDR2 YYNGEE. After removal of 4 bases from V and 2 bases from J, the junction contained 6 bases not matched to a gene. The CDR3 has 15 amino acids. The chain's CDR3 is CASSLGQGGAYEQYF. Written as DNA, the CDR3 is TGTGCCAGCAGCCTCGGACAGGGGGGTGCCTACGAGCAGTACTTC.

Only a few counts were recorded for this clone. This rearrangement joins TRBV6-5 to TRBJ2-7; 12 nucleotides align to TRBD2. Germline V lookup: CDR1 MNHEY, CDR2 SVGAGI. Unmatched junction bases numbered 3, after V lost 0 bases and J lost 6 bases. This CDR3 is built from 15 residues. In DNA, the CDR3 is TGTGCCAGCAGTTACTCGACTAGCGGGAGTCGCGAGCAGTACTTC. Protein: CASSYSTSGSREQYF.

This chain uses TRBV7-2 with TRBJ1-2; D call uncertain. The V end lost 6 bases, the J end lost 4 bases, and 12 bases lay between the germline ends. This CDR3 contains 13 residues. Germline lookup yields CDR1 SGHTA and CDR2 FQGNSA. CDR3 protein: CASSGDGGYGYTF. CDR3 bases: TGTGCCAGCAGTGGGGATGGTGGCTATGGCTACACCTTC.

This clone showed up just a few times. The V call is TRBV4-3, the J call TRBJ1-4, with D possibly TRBD1 on 5 matching bases. Germline CDR1 is LGHNA and CDR2 is YSLEER. The CDR3 runs 15 residues. Trimming removed 4 bases from V and 7 bases from J, with 16 bases in between. Here the CDR3 DNA reads TGCGCCAGCAGCCCACAACACGGGGCAGTTGAAAAACTGTTTTTT. It specifies CASSPQHGAVEKLFF.

The sample holds a few counts of this clone. The chain uses TRBV7-2 and TRBJ2-7; tentatively, D is TRBD1 (5 bases). Per the germline V gene, CDR1 is SGHTA and CDR2 is FQGNSA. The V and J ends lost 2 bases and 5 bases respectively, with 10 bases between them. This CDR3 has 13 residues. CDR3 nucleotides: TGTGCCAGCAGCTTATTTGCAGGGAACGAGCAGTACTTC. Translation gives CASSLFAGNEQYF.

The V call is TRBV7-3, the J call TRBJ2-2, with 7 bases matching TRBD1. This CDR3 contains 16 residues. Germline V gives CDR1 SGHTA, CDR2 FQGTGA. The V segment lost 4 bases and the J segment 0 bases; nucleotides outside the gene matches: 5. The CDR3 nucleotides read TGTGCCAGCAGCTCGGACAGGAGGCCGAACACCGGGGAGCTGTTTTTT. Translating it yields CASSSDRRPNTGELFF.

Concerning this clone: One end of the junction fails to match germline, which may point to a read error. This chain links TRBV5-6 with TRBJ1-5; D not certain. CDR1 SGHDT and CDR2 YYEEEE come from the germline V gene. The CDR3 sequence is 15 residues long. The CDR3 loop reads CTSRRNRNSNQPQHF. The CDR3 nucleotides read TGTACCAGCAGGCGAAACAGAAATAGCAATCAGCCCCAGCATTTT.

The J gene is TRBJ1-2, the V gene TRBV9, with D maybe TRBD1 (5 bases). This CDR3 has 12 amino acids. Trimming removed 6 bases at V and 7 bases at J, with 13 bases between. Germline-derived CDR1 and CDR2 are SGDLS and YYNGEE. As DNA, the CDR3 is TGTGCCAGCACCCCGGCAGGGTCTGGCTACACCTTC. Translating it yields CASTPAGSGYTF.

The chain carries TRBV5-1 and TRBJ2-6, with D perhaps matching TRBD1 (6 bases). Germline V CDR1 and CDR2: SGHRS, YFSETQ. V lost 4 bases and J 4 bases, leaving 12 bases between the germline ends. The CDR3 spans 15 residues. CDR3 residues: CASSPVGAGANVLTF. As DNA, the CDR3 is TGCGCCAGCAGCCCGGTGGGGGCGGGGGCCAACGTCCTGACTTTC.

J is TRBJ2-5 and V is TRBV29-1; the D gene is possibly TRBD1 (6 bases). V was cut by 7 bases and J by 5 bases, with 17 bases left in between. Germline CDR1 reads SQVTM; CDR2 reads ANQGSEA. CDR3 length: 13 residues. CDR3 residues: CSGGHYSGETQYF. CDR3 DNA sequence: TGCAGCGGGGGACACTACTCAGGGGAGACCCAGTACTTC.

CDR3 in DNA: TGTGCCAGCAGCTTATTGGGCAGGGCTGGGGAAAAACTGTTTTTT. Encoded protein: CASSLLGRAGEKLFF. The chain recombines TRBV7-2 with TRBJ1-4, with a possible D match to TRBD1 (5 bases). V lost 2 bases and J 8 bases, leaving 15 bases between the germline ends. This CDR3 contains 15 residues. Looked up from germline, CDR1 is SGHTA and CDR2 is FQGNSA.

The sample holds a few counts of this clone. The V gene is TRBV30, the J gene TRBJ1-5; maybe TRBD1 (5 bases). CDR1 and CDR2 (germline): GTSNPN, SVGIG (reference sequence). Trimming cost V 4 bases and J 5 bases, with 12 bases left between them. CDR3 length: 13 amino acids. The CDR3 DNA sequence: TGTGCCTGGAATGGGGCGGTTGATCAGCCCCAGCATTTT. Residues: CAWNGAVDQPQHF.

There are a few counts of this clone. This chain joins TRBV6-4 and TRBJ1-2; TRBD1 aligns across 7 bases. V dropped 0 bases and J dropped 4; count of bases not matched to a gene: 5. CDR1 and CDR2 from the germline V gene are MRHNA and SNTAGT. This CDR3 has 15 residues. Here the CDR3 DNA reads TGTGCCAGCAGTGACTCAAACCGACAGGGCTATGGCTACACCTTC. Translated: CASSDSNRQGYGYTF.

The chain uses TRBV4-1 and TRBJ2-7; D remains unclear. Germline loops: CDR1 MGHRA, CDR2 YSYEKL. Trimming took 1 base from V and 6 from J, leaving 7 bases between them. This CDR3 is 12 amino acids long. CDR3 nucleotides: TGCGCCAGCAGCCAAGTGCAGTCCGAGCAGTACTTC. Its protein is CASSQVQSEQYF.

The V gene is TRBV10-3, the J gene TRBJ2-1; 8 nucleotides match TRBD1. V lost 4 bases and J lost 0; bases outside the gene matches: 8. CDR1 ENHRY and CDR2 SYGVKD come from the germline V gene. CDR3 length: 17 amino acids. The CDR3 here is CAISGQGSLSSYNEQFF. The CDR3 DNA follows: TGTGCCATCAGTGGACAGGGGTCGCTTAGCTCCTACAATGAGCAGTTCTTC.

This clone has only a few counts. The genes are TRBV5-1 and TRBJ1-1, with no clear D. V was shortened by 5 bases and J by 0 bases, with 11 bases between the two germline ends. Per germline, CDR1 SGHRS and CDR2 YFSETQ. The CDR3 runs 14 residues. The CDR3 sequence is CASRLGQLNTEAFF. The CDR3 coding sequence is TGCGCCAGCAGGCTCGGGCAGTTGAACACTGAAGCTTTCTTT.

CDR3 coding DNA: TGTGCCATCAGTGGGAATACCGGACTTACCACCGGGGAGCTGTTTTTT. This encodes CAISGNTGLTTGELFF. The chain is built from TRBV10-3 and TRBJ2-2, with D possibly matching TRBD2 (5 bases). Germline V lookup: CDR1 ENHRY, CDR2 SYGVKD. CDR3 length: 16 residues. The V and J ends lost 4 bases and 4 bases respectively, with 16 bases between them.

The rearrangement uses TRBV7-9 and TRBJ2-1; 8 positions agree with TRBD2. Germline CDR1 and CDR2: SEHNR and FQNEAQ (reference sequence). Germline trimming cut 5 bases from V and 3 bases from J; bases unmatched to any gene: 6. The CDR3 is 15 amino acids. The CDR3 bases are TGTGCCAGCAGCCTATCAGCGGGGGTCTACAATGAGCAGTTCTTC. Residues: CASSLSAGVYNEQFF.

This clone appeared a few times. This rearrangement joins TRBV25-1 to TRBJ1-4; D gene unclear. The V end was cut by 4 bases, the J end by 7 bases, with 16 bases between. CDR1 is MGHDK, CDR2 SYGVNS, per germline. CDR3 size: 15 residues. CDR3 coding DNA: TGTGCCAGCAGTGCTTCTCGTGGGCAAGGTGAAAAACTGTTTTTT. Translation gives CASSASRGQGEKLFF.

The chain uses TRBV25-1 and TRBJ2-1; no firm D call. Germline V CDR1 and CDR2: MGHDK, SYGVNS. V was trimmed by 1 base and J by 4 bases, leaving 11 bases between them. This CDR3 is built from 15 residues. DNA of the CDR3: TGTGCCAGCAGTGAATCTCTAGGCAGTTACAATGAGCAGTTCTTC. Protein product: CASSESLGSYNEQFF.

The chain is built from TRBV19 and TRBJ1-1, with 8 bases aligning to TRBD1. V lost 1 base, J lost 0 bases, and 1 base stayed unmatched. CDR3 size: 15 residues. Per the germline V gene, CDR1 is LNHDA and CDR2 is SQIVND (reference sequence). The CDR3 loop reads CASSIGTGMNTEAFF. The CDR3 DNA sequence: TGTGCCAGTAGTATAGGGACAGGGATGAACACTGAAGCTTTCTTT.

The J gene is TRBJ1-2, the V gene TRBV6-5; tentative D call: TRBD1 (5 bases). CDR1 and CDR2 from the germline V gene are MNHEY and SVGAGI. Trimming shortened V by 7 bases and J by 4 bases, and 13 bases separated the two germline ends. The CDR3 is made up of 13 amino acids. CDR3 nucleotides: TGTGCCAGCAAGCTTGACAGCTTCTATGGCTACACCTTC. This translates into CASKLDSFYGYTF.

This chain links TRBV6-5 with TRBJ1-2; D gene uncertain. V lost 6 bases to trimming and J lost 4 bases, with 12 bases between them. Germline CDR1 MNHEY, CDR2 SVGAGI. This CDR3 region has 13 residues. For the CDR3, the DNA is TGTGCCAGCAGCCAAGGGTCCTTCTATGGCTACACCTTC. It yields the protein CASSQGSFYGYTF.

The CDR3 nucleotides read TGTGCCACCGGATTCCGACAAGTGCGTAACACTGAAGCTTTCTTT. This translates into CATGFRQVRNTEAFF. The chain employs TRBV15 and TRBJ1-1; D remains unclear. The CDR3 loop spans 15 amino acids. V was shortened by 8 bases and J by 2 bases, with 18 bases between the two germline ends. The germline V gene has CDR1 LNHNV and CDR2 YYDKDF (reference sequence).